This T cell receptor (beta chain) was retrieved from a study of T-cell reconstitution after alpha-beta-depleted transplantation in children (dated by TCRdb to between 2015 and 2016). The study in broad terms: The study quantitatively tracked T-cell immune reconstitution after TCRalphabeta/CD19-depleted allogeneic hematopoietic cell transplantation in children using TCR repertoire profiling.

Receptor libraries were prepared by PCR. Reads for this sample came from an Illumina HiSeq 2500. TCR library preparation used molecular barcoding, with unique molecular identifiers applied to normalize quantification of the TCRbeta repertoire. Starting from the raw public reads, TCRdb applied fastp trimming at Q25, assembled clones with MiXCR and retained in-frame beta chains. CDR3 protein duplicates are merged, each entry listing the most common genes and DNA. Present in this sample are 200,000 to 250,000 distinct CDR3 sequences, 12% of which were seen just once. The top ten clones comprise 2.6% of the sample. V sheds 2 bases and J sheds 0 bases, leaving 5 bases between their ends. CDR1 and CDR2 were assigned from the germline V gene as SNHLY and FYNNEI. Inclusive of the bounding cysteine and phenylalanine, the CDR3 is 13 residues long. Only CDR3 DNA is held: 39 bases, read in frame from base 1. This clonotype has at least ten counts. Its target antigen remains unknown. No base qualities exist here, and no much larger clone lies one base off it.

The material was PBMCs from the stem cell graft donor, obtained from the stem cell graft. Here the chain combines TRBV2 and TRBJ2-7; a confident D gene designation cannot be given. The receptor was isolated from a human donor who donated a stem cell graft to a child with acute lymphoblastic leukemia. The sequence in DNA is TGTGCCAGCAGTGAACCAGACTCCTACGAGCAGTACTTC. Translation gives CASSEPDSYEQYF.